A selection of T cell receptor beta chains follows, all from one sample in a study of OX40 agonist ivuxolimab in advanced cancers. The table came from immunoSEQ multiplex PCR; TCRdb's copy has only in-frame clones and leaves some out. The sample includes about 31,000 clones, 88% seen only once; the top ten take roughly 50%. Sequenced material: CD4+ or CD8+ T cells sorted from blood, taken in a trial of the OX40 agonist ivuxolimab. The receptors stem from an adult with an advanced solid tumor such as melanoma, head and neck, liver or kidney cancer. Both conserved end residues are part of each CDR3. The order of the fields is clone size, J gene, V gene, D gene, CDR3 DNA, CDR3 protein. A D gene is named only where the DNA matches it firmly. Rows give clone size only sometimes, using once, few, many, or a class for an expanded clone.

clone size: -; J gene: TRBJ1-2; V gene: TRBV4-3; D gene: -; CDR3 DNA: TGCGCCAGCAGCCAAGAGGGGGGAGTAAGGGACGGCGACTCCTACACCTTC; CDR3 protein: CASSQEGGVRDGDSYTF
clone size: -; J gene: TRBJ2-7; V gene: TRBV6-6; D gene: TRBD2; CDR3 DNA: TGTGCCAGCACCATTACTTTAGCGGGGGGATCCTACGAGCAGTACTTC; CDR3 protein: CASTITLAGGSYEQYF
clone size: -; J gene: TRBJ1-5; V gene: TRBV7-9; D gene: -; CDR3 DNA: TGTGCCAGCAGCCTGGGGGGCGGAGATAATCAGCCCCAGCATTTT; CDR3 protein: CASSLGGGDNQPQHF
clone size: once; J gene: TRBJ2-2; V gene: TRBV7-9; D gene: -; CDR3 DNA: TGTGCCAGCAGCCCCTGGGTCGGAACAACGAACACCGGGGAGCTGTTTTTT; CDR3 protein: CASSPWVGTTNTGELFF
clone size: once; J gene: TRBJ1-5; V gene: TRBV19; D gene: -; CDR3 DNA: TGTGCCAGTAGTATAGTGGGGCTGTCGAATCAGCCCCAGCATTTT; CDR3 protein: CASSIVGLSNQPQHF
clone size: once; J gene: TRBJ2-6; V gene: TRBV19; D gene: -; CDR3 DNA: TGTGCCAGTAGATTGTCTTGGGTGGAGACAGGCCGAGTGGCCAACGTCCTGACTTTC; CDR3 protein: CASRLSWVETGRVANVLTF
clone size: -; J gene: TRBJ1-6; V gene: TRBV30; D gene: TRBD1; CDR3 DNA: TGTGCCTGGAGTTGGGACAGGGATAATTCACCCCTCCACTTT; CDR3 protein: CAWSWDRDNSPLHF
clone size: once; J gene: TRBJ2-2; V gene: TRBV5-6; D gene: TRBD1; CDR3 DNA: TGTGCCAGCAGCTTGGGGGACAGTAACACCGGGGAGCTGTTTTTT; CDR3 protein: CASSLGDSNTGELFF
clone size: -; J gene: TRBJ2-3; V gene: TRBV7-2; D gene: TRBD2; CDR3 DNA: TGTGCCAGCAGTATAAGGCGGGGGGCGCTCACAGATACGCAGTATTTT; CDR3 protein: CASSIRRGALTDTQYF
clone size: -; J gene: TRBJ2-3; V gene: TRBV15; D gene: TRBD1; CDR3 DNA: TGTGCCACCAGCAGAGACAGGGGGTTTTCAGATACGCAGTATTTT; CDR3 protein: CATSRDRGFSDTQYF
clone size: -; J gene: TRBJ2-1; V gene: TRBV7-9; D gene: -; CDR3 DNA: TGTGCCAGCAGCCCTAAGAGGCTCAATGAGCAGTTCTTC; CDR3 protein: CASSPKRLNEQFF
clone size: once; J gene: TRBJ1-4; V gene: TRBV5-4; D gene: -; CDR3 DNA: TGTGCCAGCAGCTTGATCGGGCAGGAGGATGAAAAACTGTTTTTT; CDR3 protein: CASSLIGQEDEKLFF
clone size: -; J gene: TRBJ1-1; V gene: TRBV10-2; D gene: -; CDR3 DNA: TGCGCCAGCAGTGACGTGCATACTGAAGCTTTCTTT; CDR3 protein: CASSDVHTEAFF
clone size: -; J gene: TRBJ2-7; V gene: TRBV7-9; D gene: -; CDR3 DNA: TGTGCCAGCAGCTTTGAAGGCTACGAGCAGTACTTC; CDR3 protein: CASSFEGYEQYF
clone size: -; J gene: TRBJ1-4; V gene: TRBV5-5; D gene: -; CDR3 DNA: TGTGCCAGCAAATCTAATGAAAAACTGTTTTTT; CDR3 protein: CASKSNEKLFF
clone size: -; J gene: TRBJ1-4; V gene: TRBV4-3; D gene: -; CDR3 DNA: TGCGCCAGCAGCCAAGATTACCTTGGGGAAAAACTGTTTTTT; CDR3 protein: CASSQDYLGEKLFF
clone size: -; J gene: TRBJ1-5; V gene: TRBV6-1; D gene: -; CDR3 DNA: TGTGCCAGCAGTGAAGTGGGGTTACTGACAGATAGCAATCAGCCCCAGCATTTT; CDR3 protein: CASSEVGLLTDSNQPQHF
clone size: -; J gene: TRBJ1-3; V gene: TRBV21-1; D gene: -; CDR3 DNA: TGTGCCAGCAGCCAAGACAACAGGGGTGGCTCTGGAAACACCATATATTTT; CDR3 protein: CASSQDNRGGSGNTIYF
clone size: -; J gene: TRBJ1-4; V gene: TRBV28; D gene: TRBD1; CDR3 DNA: TGTGCCAGCAGTTTACGGACAGGGCGAAACGTTCGCGATTACGAAAAACTGTTTTTT; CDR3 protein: CASSLRTGRNVRDYEKLFF
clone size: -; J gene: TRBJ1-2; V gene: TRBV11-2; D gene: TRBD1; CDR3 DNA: TGTGCCAGCAGCTCTGCGGTCCTCGGACAGGGAGCCTATGGCTACACCTTC; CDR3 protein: CASSSAVLGQGAYGYTF
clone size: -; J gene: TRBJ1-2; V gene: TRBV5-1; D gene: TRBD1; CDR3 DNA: TGCGCCAGCAGCCACCGGGACAGTGACTTGCAAAATGGCTACACCTTC; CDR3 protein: CASSHRDSDLQNGYTF
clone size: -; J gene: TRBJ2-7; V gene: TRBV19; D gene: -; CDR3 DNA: TGTGCCAGTAGTATAGGGAGTGGAGGAGCCTACGAGCAGTACTTC; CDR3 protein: CASSIGSGGAYEQYF
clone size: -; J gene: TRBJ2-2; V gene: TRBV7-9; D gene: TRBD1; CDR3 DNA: TGTGCCAGCAGTTCACCAGGGGGCGTCGACACCGGGGAGCTGTTTTTT; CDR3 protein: CASSSPGGVDTGELFF
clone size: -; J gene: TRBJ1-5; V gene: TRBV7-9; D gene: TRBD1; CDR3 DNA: TGTGCCAGCAGCCAAACAGGGGCGGAACAGCCCCAGCATTTT; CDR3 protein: CASSQTGAEQPQHF
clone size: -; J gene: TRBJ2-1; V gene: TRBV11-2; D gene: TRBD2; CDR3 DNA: TGTGCCAGCAGCTTATCCGGGGGGGCCAATGAGCAGTTCTTC; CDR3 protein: CASSLSGGANEQFF
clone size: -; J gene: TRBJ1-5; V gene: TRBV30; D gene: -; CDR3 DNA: TGTGCCTGGAGTCTCCTTGCAACGCCCGGGGGCAATCAGCCCCAGCATTTT; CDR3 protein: CAWSLLATPGGNQPQHF
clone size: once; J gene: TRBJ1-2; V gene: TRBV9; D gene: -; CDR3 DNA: TGTGCCAGCAGCGTCGGTGGGGATGGCTACACCTTC; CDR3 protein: CASSVGGDGYTF
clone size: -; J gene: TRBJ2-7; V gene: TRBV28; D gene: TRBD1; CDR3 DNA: TGTGCCAGCAGACCGGTAGCACAGGGGTTAGACTACGAGCAGTACTTC; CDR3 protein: CASRPVAQGLDYEQYF
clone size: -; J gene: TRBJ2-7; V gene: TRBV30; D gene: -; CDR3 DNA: TGTGCCTGGAGCGTGGGGTACGAGCAGTACTTC; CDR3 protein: CAWSVGYEQYF
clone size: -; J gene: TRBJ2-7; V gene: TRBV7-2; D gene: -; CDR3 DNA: TGTGCCAGCAGTGGGGGAAGCTCCTACGAGCAGTACTTC; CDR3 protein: CASSGGSSYEQYF
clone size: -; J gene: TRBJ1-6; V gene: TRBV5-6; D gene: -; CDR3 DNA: TGTGCCAGCAGGTCCACAGGGACCTCCTATAATTCACCCCTCCACTTT; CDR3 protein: CASRSTGTSYNSPLHF
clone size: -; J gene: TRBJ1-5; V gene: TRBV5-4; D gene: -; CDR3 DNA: TGCGCCAGCAGCCAGGGTGGCTGGACAGCGGACGGTCAGCCCCAGCATTTT; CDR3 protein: CASSQGGWTADGQPQHF
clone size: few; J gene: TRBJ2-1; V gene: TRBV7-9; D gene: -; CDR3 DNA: TGTGCCAGCAGCTTAGCTCTAGCGCCTGAGCAGTTCTTC; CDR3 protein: CASSLALAPEQFF
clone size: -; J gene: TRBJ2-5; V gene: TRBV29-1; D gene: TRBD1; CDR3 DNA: TGCAGCGTCCCGTATACAGGGGGAGGAGAGACCCAGTACTTC; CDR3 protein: CSVPYTGGGETQYF
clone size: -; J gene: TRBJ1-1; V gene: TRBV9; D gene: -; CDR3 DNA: TGTGCCAGCAGCGTCGGGAAACAGGACGGTAAGGCTACACCTGAAGCTTTCTTT; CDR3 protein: CASSVGKQDGKATPEAFF
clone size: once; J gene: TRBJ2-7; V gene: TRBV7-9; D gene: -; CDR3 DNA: TGTGCCAGCAGCTCGGACGAGACTCTCTCCTACGAGCAGTACTTC; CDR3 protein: CASSSDETLSYEQYF
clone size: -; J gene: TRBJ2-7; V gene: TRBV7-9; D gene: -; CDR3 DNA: TGTGCCAGCAGCTTCGGAGTGTTACGCGAGCAGTACTTC; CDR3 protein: CASSFGVLREQYF
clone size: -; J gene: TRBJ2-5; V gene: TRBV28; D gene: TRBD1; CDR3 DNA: TGTGCCAGCAGTTCCTCGACAGGGAGCGTGCAAGAGACCCAGTACTTC; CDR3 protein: CASSSSTGSVQETQYF
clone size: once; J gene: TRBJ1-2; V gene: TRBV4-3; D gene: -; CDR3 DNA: TGCGCCAGCAGCCAAGAAGTCGGCCTAAAGTTCGATGGCTACACCTTC; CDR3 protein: CASSQEVGLKFDGYTF
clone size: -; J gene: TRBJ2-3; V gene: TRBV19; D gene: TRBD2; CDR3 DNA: TGTGCCAGTAGTCTTGGACTAGCGGCAGATACGCAGTATTTT; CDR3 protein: CASSLGLAADTQYF
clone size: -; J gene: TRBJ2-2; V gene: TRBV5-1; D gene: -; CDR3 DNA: TGCGCCAGCAGCTTGGATCCGGCCTCCCTAGAGGCGGGGGAGCTGTTTTTT; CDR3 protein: CASSLDPASLEAGELFF
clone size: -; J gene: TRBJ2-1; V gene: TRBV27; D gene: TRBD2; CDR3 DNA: TGTGCCAGCAGTTTAACCGGGACTAGCGGGGAGGTGGAGTTCTTC; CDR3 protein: CASSLTGTSGEVEFF
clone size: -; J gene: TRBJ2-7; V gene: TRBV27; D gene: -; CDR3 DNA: TGTGCCAGCAGTTCGTACTTCCCCTACGAGCAGTACTTC; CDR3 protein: CASSSYFPYEQYF
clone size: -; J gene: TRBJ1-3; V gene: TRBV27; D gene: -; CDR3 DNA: TGTGCCACGAGGGGCGCAGATTCTGGAAACACCATATATTTT; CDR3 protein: CATRGADSGNTIYF
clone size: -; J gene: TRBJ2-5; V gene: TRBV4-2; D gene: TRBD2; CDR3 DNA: TGTGCCAGCAGCCAAGATAGGAGCGGGGGGGCGGCGGAGCAGTACTTC; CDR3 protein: CASSQDRSGGAAEQYF